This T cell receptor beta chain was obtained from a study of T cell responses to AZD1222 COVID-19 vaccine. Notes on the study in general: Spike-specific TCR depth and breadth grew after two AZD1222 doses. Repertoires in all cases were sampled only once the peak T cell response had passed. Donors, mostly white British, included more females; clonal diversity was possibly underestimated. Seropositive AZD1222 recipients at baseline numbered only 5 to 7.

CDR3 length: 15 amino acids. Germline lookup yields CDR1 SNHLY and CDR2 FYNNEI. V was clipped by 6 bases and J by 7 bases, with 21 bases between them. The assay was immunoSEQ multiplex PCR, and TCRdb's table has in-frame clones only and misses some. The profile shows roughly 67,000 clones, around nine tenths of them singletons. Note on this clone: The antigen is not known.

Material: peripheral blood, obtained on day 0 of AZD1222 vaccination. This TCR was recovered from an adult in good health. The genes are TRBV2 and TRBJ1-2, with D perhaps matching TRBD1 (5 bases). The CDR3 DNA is TGTGCCAGCAGAGGACGTGGAGGGGTGGGAGGTGGCTACACCTTC. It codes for CASRGRGGVGGGYTF.